Each of the 6 T cell receptor beta chains below was sequenced from the same sample in a study of CD8 T cells in ankylosing spondylitis. These receptors have no identified antigens. TCRdb re-analysed the 5' RACE reads in MiXCR, keeping a single row per CDR3 protein. The table includes 450,000 to 550,000 distinct CDR3 sequences, approximately 5% detected once. Whole-study results and caveats: Among TCR beta sequences, a motif of under 10 highly homologous variants appeared characteristic of ankylosing spondylitis blood.

The material sequenced was blood, either unsorted or a sorted T cell fraction (not recorded which). All receptors derive from a male donor with ankylosing spondylitis.

This clonotype was detected ten times or more. The chain has TRBV20-1 and TRBJ2-3, with a possible D match to TRBD1 (6 bases). Germline lookup yields CDR1 DFQATT and CDR2 SNEGSKA (reference sequence). V was pared by 3 bases and J by 2 bases, with 9 bases between. The CDR3 consists of 13 residues. The CDR3 here is CSASRDTTDTQYF. The CDR3, as DNA: TGCAGTGCTAGCCGGGACACCACAGATACGCAGTATTTT.

This clonotype showed up many times. The gene calls are TRBV20-1 and TRBJ2-3, with 10 bases lining up with TRBD1. This CDR3 spans 14 amino acids. After removal of 3 bases from V and 2 bases from J, the junction contained 2 bases not matched to a gene. Germline assignment: CDR1 DFQATT and CDR2 SNEGSKA (reference sequence). The chain's CDR3 is CSARGQGNTDTQYF. CDR3 coding DNA: TGCAGTGCTAGGGGACAGGGGAACACAGATACGCAGTATTTT.

This clonotype was found many times. V and J are TRBV4-2 and TRBJ2-7; D is unresolved. The CDR3 is 14 residues long. The germline V and J ends were trimmed by 0 bases and 2 bases, with 8 bases remaining between them. Germline V gene sequence: CDR1 LGHNA, CDR2 YNFKEQ. CDR3 region: CASSQEGYPYEQYF. CDR3 sequence (DNA): TGTGCCAGCAGCCAAGAAGGGTACCCCTACGAGCAGTACTTC.

This chain links TRBV30 with TRBJ2-6, with D possibly TRBD1 on 7 matching bases. This CDR3 has 15 residues. V was cut by 5 bases and J by 0 bases, with 11 bases left in between. The V gene's germline CDR1 is GTSNPN and CDR2 SVGIG (reference sequence). CDR3 DNA: TGTGCCTGGGGGCAGGGGGGCTCTGGGGCCAACGTCCTGACTTTC. As protein: CAWGQGGSGANVLTF.

This clonotype was recorded at least ten times. This rearrangement joins TRBV12-3 or TRBV12-4 to TRBJ1-2; D gene unclear. Trimming took off 5 bases at V and 4 bases at J, with 23 bases between the two ends. This CDR3 comprises 17 residues. The CDR3 loop is CASSLTFSTTFGYGYTF. In DNA, the CDR3 is TGTGCCAGCAGTCTTACCTTTTCCACAACCTTCGGCTATGGCTACACCTTC.

This clonotype was observed at least ten times. The chain is built from TRBV20-1 and TRBJ1-2, with D unclear. V gave up 1 base and J gave up 8 bases, with 11 bases separating them. This CDR3 has 12 residues. Germline V gives CDR1 DFQATT, CDR2 SNEGSKA (reference sequence). CDR3 nucleotide sequence: TGCAGTGCTAGAGGAATACCCCTGGGCTACACCTTC. It encodes CSARGIPLGYTF.